A single sample is the source of the 10 T cell receptor beta chains below, sequenced in a study of cytomegalovirus exposure and HLA in healthy donors. Produced via immunoSEQ multiplex PCR; TCRdb's table is partial and in-frame only. The sample has 200,000 to 250,000 clones; 83% are singletons. Sample: PBMCs. Receptors were obtained from a woman under 30 in good health and CMV-seronegative.

This chain connects TRBV9 to TRBJ2-1; 11 nucleotides agree with TRBD2. Germline V gene data show CDR1 as SGDLS and CDR2 as YYNGEE. V was pared by 3 bases and J by 7 bases, with 15 bases of the junction left unmatched. The CDR3 covers 18 residues. CDR3 sequence (DNA): TGTGCCAGCAGCGCAACGGAGGATGGGGGACTAGCGGTAAATGAGCAGTTCTTC. Translating gives CASSATEDGGLAVNEQFF.

The chain recombines TRBV10-2 with TRBJ2-7, with 8 bases lining up with TRBD1. Germline lookup yields CDR1 WSHSY and CDR2 SAAADI. This CDR3 spans 16 amino acids. V was clipped by 5 bases and J by 0 bases; unmatched bases: 9. The CDR3 spells CASSILRTGSSYEQYF. The CDR3 nucleotides read TGCGCCAGCAGTATTTTAAGGACAGGGAGCTCCTACGAGCAGTACTTC.

Ten or more counts support this clone. The rearrangement joins TRBV4-1 to TRBJ2-1, with 8 bases aligning to TRBD2. The CDR3 runs to 15 residues. V lost 1 base and J lost 10; bases outside the gene matches: 9. In germline, CDR1 is MGHRA, CDR2 YSYEKL. The CDR3 sequence is CASSQGSGVPREQFF. The CDR3 nucleotides are TGCGCCAGCAGCCAAGGTAGCGGGGTGCCTAGAGAGCAGTTCTTC.

The V call is TRBV5-1, the J call TRBJ2-1, with TRBD2 matching over 10 bases. Germline loops: CDR1 SGHRS, CDR2 YFSETQ. V trimming: 0 bases; J trimming: 2 bases; junction bases outside the gene matches: 2. This CDR3 is built from 16 residues. The chain's CDR3 is CASSLVAGGPYNEQFF. The CDR3 coding sequence is TGCGCCAGCAGCTTGGTAGCGGGGGGCCCCTACAATGAGCAGTTCTTC.

The rearrangement joins TRBV29-1 to TRBJ2-7, with D hard to call. This CDR3 comprises 13 residues. The germline CDR1 and CDR2 sequences are SQVTM and ANQGSEA. V dropped 4 bases and J dropped 7 bases, with 17 bases sitting between them. The CDR3 sequence: CSVVATGSREQYF. The CDR3 DNA reads as TGCAGCGTTGTGGCTACCGGCTCTCGGGAGCAGTACTTC.

The chain employs TRBV6-5 and TRBJ2-7; the match to TRBD1 covers 9 bases. This CDR3 is built from 15 residues. The junction had 9 bases not matched to a gene; V was cut back by 2 bases and J by 7 bases. Germline V gene data show CDR1 as MNHEY and CDR2 as SVGAGI. DNA of the CDR3: TGTGCCAGCAGTTACACCCCCGGGACAGGGAGGGAGCAGTACTTC. Encoded protein: CASSYTPGTGREQYF.

This clone appeared a few times. The rearrangement links TRBV30 to TRBJ1-2, with D possibly matching TRBD1 (5 bases). Trimming shortened V by 3 bases and J by 7 bases, and 15 bases separated the two germline ends. Germline CDR1 reads GTSNPN; CDR2 reads SVGIG (reference sequence). CDR3 length: 13 amino acids. Here the CDR3 reads CAWSPGQGTGYTF. CDR3 nucleotide sequence: TGTGCCTGGAGCCCAGGGCAGGGTACTGGCTACACCTTC. Together with reference TRBV30 and TRBJ1-2, the CDR3 gives the full variable domain: SQTIHQWPATLVQPVGSPLSLECTVEGTSNPNLYWYRQAAGRGLQLLFYSVGIGQISSEVPQNLSASRPQDRQFILSSKKLLLSDSGFYLCAWSPGQGTGYTFGSGTRLTVV.

This clone was found once. The genes are TRBV6-5 and TRBJ1-1; TRBD1 might be the D (5 bases). The CDR3 extends over 15 amino acids. Looked up from germline, CDR1 is MNHEY and CDR2 is SVGAGI. Trimming shortened V by 7 bases and J by 1 base, and 16 bases separated the two germline ends. The CDR3 DNA sequence: TGTGCCAGCACAAATTCAGGGAAGGGGAACACTGAAGCTTTCTTT. This sequence encodes CASTNSGKGNTEAFF.

The chain is built from TRBV5-1 and TRBJ1-2, with 7 bases aligning to TRBD1. V lost 3 bases and J lost 4; bases outside the gene matches: 6. The CDR3 is 14 amino acids. The germline V gene encodes CDR1 SGHRS and CDR2 YFSETQ. CDR3 nucleotides: TGCGCCAGCAGCTACCTCGGGACAGCCTATGGCTACACCTTC. It codes for CASSYLGTAYGYTF.

The V and J genes are TRBV5-1 and TRBJ2-5, with TRBD2 matching over 10 bases. V dropped 4 bases and J dropped 4; count of bases not matched to a gene: 7. The CDR3 totals 15 residues. Germline assignment: CDR1 SGHRS and CDR2 YFSETQ. The CDR3 nucleotides read TGCGCCAGCAGCACTAGCGGGGCCTTCGGAGAGACCCAGTACTTC. It yields the protein CASSTSGAFGETQYF.